Each of the 16 T cell receptor beta chains below was sequenced from the same sample in a study of blood T cell repertoires in COVID-19. Clones were sequenced by immunoSEQ multiplex PCR, and TCRdb holds only the in-frame ones, with some missing. The profile shows fewer than 200,000 clones, about 83% of them singletons. Sample: peripheral blood. The source of these receptors is a woman in her 70s who had recovered from COVID-19.

The gene calls are TRBV6-2 or TRBV6-3 and TRBJ2-3; tentatively, D is TRBD2 (6 bases). Germline V gene sequence: CDR1 MNHEY, CDR2 SVGEGT. The CDR3 has 14 amino acids. Trimming removed 7 bases from V and 4 bases from J, with 15 bases in between. CDR3 amino acids: CASNPGGVADTQYF. The CDR3 region has the DNA TGTGCCAGCAACCCCGGAGGGGTGGCAGATACGCAGTATTTT.

The V gene is TRBV15, the J gene TRBJ2-6, with 8 bases lining up with TRBD1. This CDR3 has 15 residues. Germline CDR1 LNHNV, CDR2 YYDKDF (reference sequence). V was clipped by 8 bases and J by 0 bases; unmatched bases: 3. This chain's CDR3 is CATGQGPSGANVLTF. CDR3 bases: TGTGCCACCGGACAGGGACCCTCTGGGGCCAACGTCCTGACTTTC.

The rearrangement uses TRBV18 and TRBJ1-4, with 12 bases that match TRBD1. V dropped 2 bases and J dropped 14; count of bases not matched to a gene: 9. The CDR3 runs 15 residues. Germline-derived CDR1 and CDR2 are KGHSH and LQKENI. The CDR3, as DNA: TGTGCCAGCTCACCAGAAGGGACAGGGGGCCAGGTGCTGTTTTTT. This translates into CASSPEGTGGQVLFF.

This chain uses TRBV2 with TRBJ1-4, with a weak D call TRBD1 (6 bases). The CDR3 loop spans 14 amino acids. With 6 bases removed from V and 5 bases from J, the gap between germline ends came to 13 bases. CDR1 is SNHLY, CDR2 FYNNEI, per germline. The CDR3 nucleotides read TGTGCCAGCAGCCAGGGGATTGGGAATGAAAAACTGTTTTTT. Protein sequence: CASSQGIGNEKLFF.

The chain carries TRBV5-1 and TRBJ1-5, with D possibly TRBD1 on 6 matching bases. This CDR3 contains 13 residues. The germline CDR1 and CDR2 sequences are SGHRS and YFSETQ. V lost 5 bases and J 5 bases, leaving 11 bases between the germline ends. The CDR3 nucleotides are TGCGCCAGCAGGGCGGGGGGCGATCAGCCCCAGCATTTT. Amino acid sequence: CASRAGGDQPQHF.

The V and J genes are TRBV5-4 and TRBJ2-1; 14 nucleotides line up with TRBD2. The CDR3 covers 15 residues. Losses at the gene ends were 4 bases for V and 9 bases for J; bases not matched to a gene: 6. CDR1 and CDR2 (germline): SGHNT, YYREEE (reference sequence). The CDR3 is CASSPGTSGSGEQFF. CDR3 bases: TGTGCCAGCAGCCCCGGGACTAGCGGGAGCGGTGAGCAGTTCTTC.

The rearrangement links TRBV6-5 to TRBJ1-1, with D tentatively TRBD1 (6 bases). Germline V CDR1 and CDR2: MNHEY, SVGAGI. Trimming took 3 bases from V and 8 from J, leaving 10 bases between them. The CDR3 is made up of 12 amino acids. This CDR3 reads CASSYTGLEAFF. The CDR3 region has the DNA TGTGCCAGCAGTTATACAGGGTTAGAAGCTTTCTTT.

J is TRBJ1-2 and V is TRBV18, with 7 bases fitting TRBD1. V shed 2 bases, J shed 0 bases, and the junction held 3 bases outside the gene matches. CDR3 length: 15 residues. Germline V CDR1 and CDR2: KGHSH, LQKENI. The CDR3 DNA sequence: TGTGCCAGCTCACCAGGGACAGCCGCTAACTATGGCTACACCTTC. It specifies CASSPGTAANYGYTF.

The chain has TRBV6-5 and TRBJ1-5; a possible D gene is TRBD1 (6 bases). Trimming took 8 bases from V and 3 from J, leaving 11 bases between them. The CDR3 contains 13 residues. CDR1 MNHEY and CDR2 SVGAGI come from the germline V gene. CDR3 coding DNA: TGTGCCAGCCTCGGACAGATCAATCAGCCCCAGCATTTT. Its protein is CASLGQINQPQHF.

V and J are TRBV11-3 and TRBJ1-1, with TRBD1 identical over 8 bases. J gave up 1 base and V 6 bases, and 4 bases lay outside the gene matches. The CDR3 is made up of 14 amino acids. Germline values: CDR1 SGHNT, CDR2 YENEEA. The DNA for the CDR3 is TGTGCCAGCAGTAGGGGACAGGAGAACACTGAAGCTTTCTTT. Protein sequence: CASSRGQENTEAFF.

The J gene is TRBJ2-5, the V gene TRBV5-4; 7 bases match TRBD2. After removal of 4 bases from V and 2 bases from J, the junction contained 2 bases not matched to a gene. Germline-derived CDR1 and CDR2 are SGHNT and YYREEE (reference sequence). This CDR3 contains 13 residues. CDR3 DNA: TGTGCCAGCAGCCGAGCGGGGCAAGAGACCCAGTACTTC. This codes for CASSRAGQETQYF.

This clone was picked up one time. The genes are TRBV11-3 and TRBJ2-3; D is undetermined. Germline V gives CDR1 SGHNT, CDR2 YENEEA. The V end was cut by 5 bases, the J end by 2 bases, with 5 bases between. This CDR3 region has 12 residues. The CDR3 DNA sequence: TGTGCCAGCAGCATACACACAGATACGCAGTATTTT. Its translation is CASSIHTDTQYF.

The CDR3 DNA follows: TGTGCCAGCAGCCCCAGTACAGGGGGCCCAGATACGCAGTATTTT. It specifies CASSPSTGGPDTQYF. The genes are TRBV7-6 and TRBJ2-3, with TRBD1 matching 9 bases. The CDR3 length is 15 residues. The germline V gene has CDR1 SGHVS and CDR2 FNYEAQ. The J segment lost 4 bases and the V segment lost 5 bases, leaving 7 bases of the junction unmatched.

The chain couples TRBV5-6 to TRBJ1-6; 8 nucleotides line up with TRBD1. CDR3 size: 15 residues. The ends lost 0 bases at V and 9 bases at J; junction bases unmatched: 5. Germline V gene lookup returns CDR1 SGHDT and CDR2 YYEEEE. The chain's CDR3 is CASSLVAGGGSPLHF. The CDR3 coding sequence is TGTGCCAGCAGCTTGGTGGCAGGGGGCGGTTCACCCCTCCACTTT.

The table lists this clone with a few counts. The chain joins TRBV6-5 to TRBJ2-3; 8 nucleotides match TRBD2. The CDR3 is 13 residues long. Germline CDR1 MNHEY, CDR2 SVGAGI. Trimming cost V 7 bases and J 8 bases; bases outside gene matches: 8. DNA of the CDR3: TGTGCCAGCACACCACGGGGGGGCGGTACGCAGTATTTT. This encodes CASTPRGGGTQYF.

The gene calls are TRBV11-2 and TRBJ2-4, with D perhaps TRBD2 (7 bases). Trimming stripped 5 bases from V and 2 bases from J, with 13 bases between. The CDR3 consists of 15 residues. Germline assignment: CDR1 SGHAT and CDR2 FQNNGV. The CDR3 bases are TGTGCCAGCAGCCCCGGGGGGCAATCCAAAAACATTCAGTACTTC. Translated: CASSPGGQSKNIQYF.